This section outlines one T cell receptor beta chain sequence together with its context. This specimen comes from a study of T cells expressing NK-cell markers. Looking at the study overall: All TCR beta repertoires analysed originated from sorted CD3+CD56+NKG2C+, CD3+CD56+NKG2C- and CD3+CD56-NKG2C+ T cells. Seven HCMV-seropositive donors and one seronegative donor made up the eight sequenced donors.

Using the 5' RACE reads, TCRdb records one entry per CDR3 protein without DNA. The listing contains about 300,000 distinct CDR3 sequences. Germline V gene data show CDR1 as DFQATT and CDR2 as SNEGSKA (reference sequence). The CDR3 is made up of 15 amino acids. The sequenced material came from blood T cells: a sorted CD56 or NKG2C T cell subset, CD4+ or CD8+ T cells, or bulk PBMC T cells (not recorded which). The TCR comes from a woman between 18 and 69 years old in good health. The chain is built from TRBV20-1 and TRBJ1-3; lacking DNA, the TRBD1 call made by TCRdb goes unchecked. CDR3 sequence reads: CSARVRGHSGNTIYF.